This T cell receptor beta chain was profiled in a study of human T cells and chemical hapten exposure (dated by TCRdb to about 2021). With regard to the full study: For sensitization, 2% DPC in acetone was applied to a 2 cm by 2 cm area of upper inner arm skin. Throughout the roughly 24-week study period, patients were also given weekly therapeutic DPC doses on the scalp. Patch testing was done on the upper back using Finn chambers containing 0.01% DPC, and results were scored after 6 days according to International Contact Dermatitis Research Group standards. The mostly female patient cohort included alopecia areata with under or over 50% scalp involvement, alopecia totalis and alopecia universalis. Libraries were combined into a pool for sequencing, and differences in TCR yield between samples came mainly from small differences in library volumes within the pool. In alopecia patients, the study followed how the peripheral blood TCR repertoire changed in vivo over primary and secondary sensitization to diphenylcyclopropenone (DPC), a hapten. Blood samples were taken from patients before sensitization (week 0) and at 2, 6 and about 24 weeks after DPC sensitization. Around 30 alopecia patients provided blood for TCR sequencing at one to four time points (pre-sensitization, 2, 6 and 24 weeks).

A distance of 17 bases separates the germline ends of V and J, which lose 5 bases and 4 bases respectively. The CDR3 runs 16 amino acids, cysteine and phenylalanine included. The read is trimmed to its CDR3 DNA, 48 bases read in frame from base 1. From the germline V gene, CDR1 is MNHEY and CDR2 is SVGEGT. The library was made by RACE. Sequencing relied on a NextSeq 500. During library preparation, unique molecular identifiers were attached to individual cDNA molecules so that TCRs could be counted quantitatively and reproducibly. From each blood RNA sample, both TCR alpha and TCR beta chains were sequenced. Processing in the source paper ran as follows. Samples had a median of approximately 93,000 TCRs, with a range from 23,224 to 690,600. The Decombinator software suite was used to annotate the V, J and CDR3 of the TCR reads. To make PS versus PT1 abundance plots, every sample was subsampled to the same number of TCRs (28,000). Expanded TCRs were defined as absent before sensitization and observed at least eight times at the 2-week time point. Through fastp at Q25 and MiXCR, TCRdb rebuilt clones from the public reads, retaining in-frame beta chains. Entries that share a CDR3 protein sequence are merged under the most common genes and DNA. For this entry, the V and J calls and clone size follow TCRdb and not the study's own pipeline. The sample table records about 170,000 distinct CDR3 sequences; 28% of these occur just once. The top ten hold 2.1% of the sample.

Findings and caveats that apply to the study as a whole: Repeated subsampling changed both the strength of the expansion versus patch-test correlation and the threshold at which that correlation became significant. Expanded TCRs formed significantly more large CDR3 similarity clusters than pre-sensitization or healthy control sets, consistent with antigen-driven responses. Alopecia, a presumed autoimmune disease, was present in all patients, so the immune response of the patients might differ from that of healthy individuals. The number of PT1 expanded TCRs positively correlated with patch test score, significant at thresholds 8, 16 and 32 but not 4. The number of TCRs above 1 in 1000 frequency did not change with DPC sensitization; there was no evidence of global repertoire structure alterations.

The time point label, read with the paper, signifies: patch test 3, about 24 weeks after DPC sensitization. The sample's treatment or condition label, in plain terms: therapeutic diphenylcyclopropenone sensitization with weekly scalp DPC. Blood at each patch-test visit was drawn before the patch test was applied. Eligible patients were aged 18 to 70, diagnosed with alopecia, deemed suitable for DPC therapy, and excluded if pregnant. Total RNA was extracted from unfractionated whole blood collected in Tempus Blood RNA tubes. Comment on this clonotype: Its recognized antigen is unknown. Qualities for individual bases were not recorded, and no much larger clone is one base off.

The chain was built from TRBV6-2 or TRBV6-3 and TRBJ2-2, and TRBD2 may be the D gene, going by 5 matching bases. The sequence came from a woman aged 18-29 years with alopecia areata. Some clones in this sample may be carry-over from other donors' samples. Sequencing was performed on whole blood, taken in connection with sensitization to the hapten diphenylcyclopropenone (DPC). The DNA sequence reads TGTGCCAGCAGTCTCTTCCGGGATTCGGGCACCGGGGAGCTGTTTTTT. Protein translation: CASSLFRDSGTGELFF.